This T cell receptor (beta chain) was captured by sequencing in a study of shared clonotypes between healthy human individuals. J lost 2 bases, V lost 8 bases, and 4 bases had no gene match. Looked up from germline, CDR1 is ENHRY and CDR2 is SYGVKD. The length of the CDR3 is 15 residues. CD45RO-negative, CCR7-positively selected cells formed the naive CD8 fraction, excluding terminally differentiated effector memory CD45RA+ cells. Donors comprised only Caucasian adults living in Nashville, Tennessee. Some clones are missing from TCRdb's copy, which holds only in-frame ones; the method was immunoSEQ multiplex PCR. The sample holds approximately 2,000,000 clones, 93% seen once.

Sequencing was performed on naive CD8+ T cells from PBMCs. The source of this sequence is a young man in good health. Some clones in this sample may be carry-over from other donors' samples. The chain is built from TRBV10-3 and TRBJ2-6; 9 bases align to TRBD1. CDR3 nucleotide sequence: TGTGCCATCGACAGGGGGAGTCCTGGGGCCAACGTCCTGACTTTC. Residues: CAIDRGSPGANVLTF.